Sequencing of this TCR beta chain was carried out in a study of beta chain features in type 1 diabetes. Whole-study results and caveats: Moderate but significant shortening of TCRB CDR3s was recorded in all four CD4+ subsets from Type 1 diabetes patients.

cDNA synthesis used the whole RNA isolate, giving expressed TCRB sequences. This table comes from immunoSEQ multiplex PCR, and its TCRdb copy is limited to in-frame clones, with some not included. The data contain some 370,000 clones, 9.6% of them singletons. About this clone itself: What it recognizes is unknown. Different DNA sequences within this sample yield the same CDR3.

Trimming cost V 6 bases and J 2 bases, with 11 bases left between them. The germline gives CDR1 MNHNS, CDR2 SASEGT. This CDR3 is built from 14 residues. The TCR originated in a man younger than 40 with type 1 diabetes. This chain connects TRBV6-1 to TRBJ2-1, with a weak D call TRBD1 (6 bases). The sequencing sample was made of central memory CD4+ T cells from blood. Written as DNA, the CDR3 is TGTGCCAGCAGCCCCACAGGGACCTACAATGAGCAGTTCTTC. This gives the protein CASSPTGTYNEQFF.